The TCR beta chain under discussion was sequenced for a study of PD-1 blockade in mismatch repair-deficient tumors. Data came from immunoSEQ multiplex PCR; TCRdb stores just in-frame clones and leaves some out. Altogether tens of thousands of clones are present, approximately 81% being singletons, with the ten largest covering roughly 2.8%. This specimen consisted of peripheral blood, obtained 12 weeks after starting pembrolizumab. This sequence was found in an adult with mismatch repair-deficient cancer.

CDR3 nucleotide sequence: TGTGCCTGGAGTGTTACCCCGCCGGGGCAGCCGGGGGGGCCTTTCGAAAAACTGTTTTTT. This translates into CAWSVTPPGQPGGPFEKLFF. J is TRBJ1-4 and V is TRBV30; a weak D match, TRBD1 (6 bases). V lost 0 bases and J lost 8, with 31 bases in between. The CDR3 spans 20 residues. CDR1 and CDR2 from the germline V gene are GTSNPN and SVGIG (reference sequence).